This T cell receptor (beta chain) comes out of a study of tumor-infiltrating lymphocytes in localized non-small cell lung cancer. The CDR3 length is 13 residues. Germline V gene data show CDR1 as SGHRS and CDR2 as YFSETQ. V was pared by 4 bases and J by 3 bases, with 10 bases between. Only in-frame clones appear in the TCRdb table, and some are missing; sequencing was by immunoSEQ multiplex PCR. The table has 21,000 or so clones, 73% seen once. This rearrangement joins TRBV5-1 to TRBJ1-1; the D is unclear. The clonotype was recovered from a human donor with non-small cell lung cancer. The sequenced sample consisted of lung tumor tissue. This CDR3 is CASSPLTDTEAFF. DNA of the CDR3: TGCGCCAGCAGCCCCCTAACGGACACTGAAGCTTTCTTT.